These T cell receptor beta chains were read from a single sample in a study of blood T cell repertoires in COVID-19. The assay was immunoSEQ multiplex PCR, and TCRdb's table has in-frame clones only and misses some. The data contain around 270,000 clones, approximately 88% of them seen just once; the ten biggest clones take up 3% to 3.5%. The sample consisted of PBMCs or T cells enriched from blood (not recorded which). The receptors were gathered from a woman in her forties who had been exposed to COVID-19. Each CDR3 is given with its conserved first and last residue. D genes are given only for firm matches. Some rows mark clone size as missing; the rest say once, few, many or name a class of expanded clone.

v_gene: TRBV20-1
j_gene: TRBJ1-2
d_gene: NA
abundance: NA
len: 11
CDR3nt: TGCAGTGCTAAACTCAACTATGGCTACACCTTC
CDR3aa: CSAKLNYGYTF

v_gene: TRBV27
j_gene: TRBJ2-7
d_gene: NA
abundance: once
len: 16
CDR3nt: TGTGCCAGCAGTTTAAAGGGCCGGGGTAGGCCCTACGAGCAGTACTTC
CDR3aa: CASSLKGRGRPYEQYF

v_gene: TRBV9
j_gene: TRBJ2-5
d_gene: NA
abundance: NA
len: 15
CDR3nt: TGTGCCAGCAACAACAGCCCGTCAGCCCGGGAGACCCAGTACTTC
CDR3aa: CASNNSPSARETQYF

v_gene: TRBV24-1
j_gene: TRBJ2-1
d_gene: TRBD1
abundance: NA
len: 16
CDR3nt: TGTGCCACCAGTGACCCCGGGACAGGGCGCATCGATGAGCAGTTCTTC
CDR3aa: CATSDPGTGRIDEQFF

v_gene: TRBV12-3/TRBV12-4
j_gene: TRBJ1-1
d_gene: NA
abundance: NA
len: 13
CDR3nt: TGTGCCAGCAGTCAGACACAGGGCACTGAAGCTTTCTTT
CDR3aa: CASSQTQGTEAFF

v_gene: TRBV4-1
j_gene: TRBJ1-1
d_gene: TRBD1
abundance: NA
len: 15
CDR3nt: TGCGCCAGCAGCCAAGATCAGACAGGGGGCACTGAAGCTTTCTTT
CDR3aa: CASSQDQTGGTEAFF

v_gene: TRBV25-1
j_gene: TRBJ1-1
d_gene: TRBD1
abundance: NA
len: 14
CDR3nt: TGTGCCAGCAGAAGGACAGGGGCGAACACTGAAGCTTTCTTT
CDR3aa: CASRRTGANTEAFF

v_gene: TRBV19
j_gene: TRBJ2-5
d_gene: NA
abundance: NA
len: 12
CDR3nt: TGTGCCAGTAGCGTTGGTCTAGGGGCCCAGTACTTC
CDR3aa: CASSVGLGAQYF

v_gene: TRBV19
j_gene: TRBJ2-4
d_gene: TRBD1
abundance: NA
len: 16
CDR3nt: TGTGCCAGTAGTGTACAGGGGGACATAGCCAAAAACATTCAGTACTTC
CDR3aa: CASSVQGDIAKNIQYF

v_gene: TRBV2
j_gene: TRBJ2-7
d_gene: TRBD2
abundance: NA
len: 15
CDR3nt: TGTGCCAGCAGGCCTACTAGCGGGGGGGCCTACGAGCAGTACTTC
CDR3aa: CASRPTSGGAYEQYF

v_gene: TRBV5-4
j_gene: TRBJ2-5
d_gene: NA
abundance: once
len: 14
CDR3nt: TGTGCCAGCAGCTTGCGGGATCCTCAAGAGACCCAGTACTTC
CDR3aa: CASSLRDPQETQYF

v_gene: TRBV2
j_gene: TRBJ2-5
d_gene: NA
abundance: NA
len: 13
CDR3nt: TGTGCCAGTAGGAGAAGGTACCAAGAGACCCAGTACTTC
CDR3aa: CASRRRYQETQYF

v_gene: TRBV3-1/TRBV3-2
j_gene: TRBJ2-1
d_gene: TRBD2
abundance: NA
len: 14
CDR3nt: TGTGCCAGCCGATGGACTAGCGGTGACAATGAGCAGTTCTTC
CDR3aa: CASRWTSGDNEQFF

v_gene: TRBV4-3
j_gene: TRBJ2-1
d_gene: TRBD2
abundance: once
len: 16
CDR3nt: TGCGCCAGCAGCCAAGGACTAGCGGGGGACTACAATGAGCAGTTCTTC
CDR3aa: CASSQGLAGDYNEQFF

v_gene: TRBV6-5
j_gene: TRBJ1-1
d_gene: TRBD1
abundance: NA
len: 16
CDR3nt: TGTGCCAGCAGTTACATTGGGACAGGAAAGGCCGATGAAGCTTTCTTT
CDR3aa: CASSYIGTGKADEAFF

v_gene: TRBV5-8
j_gene: TRBJ1-2
d_gene: NA
abundance: NA
len: 15
CDR3nt: TGTGCCAGCAGCACTCGAGCGCCGGGAGAGGATGGCTACACCTTC
CDR3aa: CASSTRAPGEDGYTF

v_gene: TRBV4-3
j_gene: TRBJ1-1
d_gene: NA
abundance: NA
len: 15
CDR3nt: TGCGCCAGCAGCCAAGATTGGAGTCTGAACACTGAAGCTTTCTTT
CDR3aa: CASSQDWSLNTEAFF

v_gene: TRBV19
j_gene: TRBJ2-3
d_gene: TRBD1
abundance: NA
len: 14
CDR3nt: TGTGCCAGTAGTATAGGACAGGGGGCAGATACGCAGTATTTT
CDR3aa: CASSIGQGADTQYF

v_gene: TRBV7-9
j_gene: TRBJ1-4
d_gene: NA
abundance: NA
len: 14
CDR3nt: TGTGCCAGCAGCTTACATCGGCGGGATGAAAAACTGTTTTTT
CDR3aa: CASSLHRRDEKLFF

v_gene: TRBV3-1/TRBV3-2
j_gene: TRBJ1-2
d_gene: NA
abundance: NA
len: 14
CDR3nt: TGTGCCAGCAGCCAAGATTGGCCGGGCTATGGCTACACCTTC
CDR3aa: CASSQDWPGYGYTF

v_gene: TRBV30
j_gene: TRBJ1-2
d_gene: NA
abundance: NA
len: 16
CDR3nt: TGTGCCTGGAGTTTAACACCCACCGGGACATACTATGGCTACACCTTC
CDR3aa: CAWSLTPTGTYYGYTF

v_gene: TRBV4-2
j_gene: TRBJ2-7
d_gene: TRBD1
abundance: NA
len: 14
CDR3nt: TGTGCCAGCAGCCCAACAGGACAGGGTTACGAGCAGTACTTC
CDR3aa: CASSPTGQGYEQYF

v_gene: TRBV6-5
j_gene: TRBJ1-4
d_gene: NA
abundance: NA
len: 13
CDR3nt: TGTGCCAGCAGTCTTGGGGGGGCCGAAAAACTGTTTTTT
CDR3aa: CASSLGGAEKLFF

v_gene: TRBV27
j_gene: TRBJ1-5
d_gene: NA
abundance: NA
len: 15
CDR3nt: TGTGCCAGCAGTTTGGAGGGTCCAGGATATCAGCCCCAGCATTTT
CDR3aa: CASSLEGPGYQPQHF

v_gene: TRBV2
j_gene: TRBJ1-2
d_gene: NA
abundance: NA
len: 15
CDR3nt: TGTGCCAGCAGTGAAGGTGGGGGCGCAGGCTATGGCTACACCTTC
CDR3aa: CASSEGGGAGYGYTF

v_gene: TRBV28
j_gene: TRBJ2-7
d_gene: TRBD1
abundance: few
len: 13
CDR3nt: TGTGCCAGCAGTCCTAGACAGGGATTAATGCAGTACTTC
CDR3aa: CASSPRQGLMQYF

v_gene: TRBV12-5
j_gene: TRBJ1-1
d_gene: TRBD1
abundance: NA
len: 20
CDR3nt: TGTGCTAGTGGTTTGGTACTTGGGGCAGGGGGCCCTTATTTGAACACTGAAGCTTTCTTT
CDR3aa: CASGLVLGAGGPYLNTEAFF

v_gene: TRBV4-3
j_gene: TRBJ2-5
d_gene: TRBD2
abundance: NA
len: 15
CDR3nt: TGCGCCAGCAGCCAAGAGCCTGGGCGGGGGGAGACCCAGTACTTC
CDR3aa: CASSQEPGRGETQYF

v_gene: TRBV28
j_gene: TRBJ1-2
d_gene: TRBD1
abundance: NA
len: 14
CDR3nt: TGTGCCAGCAGATCCCTGGGGACAGCCGATGGCTACACCTTC
CDR3aa: CASRSLGTADGYTF

v_gene: TRBV6-4
j_gene: TRBJ1-1
d_gene: NA
abundance: NA
len: 13
CDR3nt: TGTGCCAGCAGTGAGCAGGTGAACACTGAAGCTTTCTTT
CDR3aa: CASSEQVNTEAFF

v_gene: TRBV6-5
j_gene: TRBJ2-1
d_gene: NA
abundance: NA
len: 15
CDR3nt: TGTGCCAGCAGTTACTACAGCACGGTAAAAGATGAGCAGTTCTTC
CDR3aa: CASSYYSTVKDEQFF

v_gene: TRBV4-2
j_gene: TRBJ1-1
d_gene: TRBD1
abundance: many
len: 16
CDR3nt: TGTGCCAGCAGCCAAGATTCGCCAGGGGGCTATAATGAAGCTTTCTTT
CDR3aa: CASSQDSPGGYNEAFF

v_gene: TRBV7-8
j_gene: TRBJ2-1
d_gene: NA
abundance: NA
len: 17
CDR3nt: TGTGCCAGCAGCTCAGTGGTCGGCGGGCTCACTTACAATGAGCAGTTCTTC
CDR3aa: CASSSVVGGLTYNEQFF

v_gene: TRBV5-1
j_gene: TRBJ2-7
d_gene: TRBD1
abundance: NA
len: 14
CDR3nt: TGCGCCAGCAGCTTCACAGGGGGCTCCTACGAGCAGTACTTC
CDR3aa: CASSFTGGSYEQYF

v_gene: TRBV19
j_gene: TRBJ2-4
d_gene: TRBD1
abundance: NA
len: 14
CDR3nt: TGTGCCAGTAGTCAAGACAGGGGCGGGGACATTCAGTACTTC
CDR3aa: CASSQDRGGDIQYF

v_gene: TRBV4-1
j_gene: TRBJ1-1
d_gene: TRBD1
abundance: NA
len: 18
CDR3nt: TGCGCCAGCAGCCAAGGGCTGACGGACAGGGTTTGGGACACTGAAGCTTTCTTT
CDR3aa: CASSQGLTDRVWDTEAFF

v_gene: TRBV24-1
j_gene: TRBJ1-2
d_gene: TRBD1
abundance: NA
len: 15
CDR3nt: TGTGCCACCAGTGCTGGGACAGGGTATAACTATGGCTACACCTTC
CDR3aa: CATSAGTGYNYGYTF

v_gene: TRBV5-1
j_gene: TRBJ1-1
d_gene: NA
abundance: NA
len: 15
CDR3nt: TGTGCCAGCAGCTTGAATTTGGCCTTGAACACTGAAGCTTTCTTT
CDR3aa: CASSLNLALNTEAFF

v_gene: TRBV7-9
j_gene: TRBJ2-5
d_gene: NA
abundance: NA
len: 12
CDR3nt: TGTGCCAGCAGCTTAAGAACAGGGACCCAGTACTTC
CDR3aa: CASSLRTGTQYF

v_gene: TRBV27
j_gene: TRBJ2-6
d_gene: NA
abundance: NA
len: 18
CDR3nt: TGTGCCAGCAGTGCCGACAGGACTTCACCCTCTGGGGCCAACGTCCTGACTTTC
CDR3aa: CASSADRTSPSGANVLTF

v_gene: TRBV27
j_gene: TRBJ1-2
d_gene: NA
abundance: NA
len: 13
CDR3nt: TGTGCCAGCAGACTACAGGATGGCTATGGCTACACCTTC
CDR3aa: CASRLQDGYGYTF

v_gene: TRBV14
j_gene: TRBJ1-1
d_gene: NA
abundance: NA
len: 16
CDR3nt: TGTGCCAGCAGCCAAGGATTCGGGGTCTTCGGGACTGAAGCTTTCTTT
CDR3aa: CASSQGFGVFGTEAFF

v_gene: TRBV25-1
j_gene: TRBJ2-7
d_gene: TRBD1
abundance: NA
len: 13
CDR3nt: TGTGCCAGCACCGGACAGGACTCCTACGAGCAGTACTTC
CDR3aa: CASTGQDSYEQYF

v_gene: TRBV3-1/TRBV3-2
j_gene: TRBJ1-5
d_gene: NA
abundance: NA
len: 17
CDR3nt: TGTGCCAGCAGCCAAGGGTTTCGGGGGGCTCTTACTCAGCCCCAGCATTTT
CDR3aa: CASSQGFRGALTQPQHF

v_gene: TRBV3-1/TRBV3-2
j_gene: TRBJ2-1
d_gene: TRBD2
abundance: NA
len: 14
CDR3nt: TGTGCCAGCGGAGCGGGAGTATTAAAAGGGGAGCAGTTCTTC
CDR3aa: CASGAGVLKGEQFF

v_gene: TRBV7-6
j_gene: TRBJ2-3
d_gene: TRBD2
abundance: NA
len: 17
CDR3nt: TGTGCCAGCAGCCCGACCCCTCTAGCGGGGGTCACAGATACGCAGTATTTT
CDR3aa: CASSPTPLAGVTDTQYF